This T cell receptor (beta chain) appears in the sequencing data of a study of blood T cell repertoires in COVID-19. Whole-study context: Some COVID-19 samples were acute and others convalescent; all came from the United States, Italy and Spain.

V was shortened by 3 bases and J by 4 bases, with 7 bases between the two germline ends. The length of the CDR3 is 13 residues. Germline CDR1 is SNHLY and CDR2 is FYNNEI. Produced via immunoSEQ multiplex PCR; TCRdb's table is partial and in-frame only. The table has 150,000 to 200,000 clones, roughly 91% seen once; the top ten hold 4% to 5%. V usage is TRBV2 and J usage is TRBJ1-5; D gene ambiguous. The sequenced sample was peripheral blood. This clonotype was sampled from a human donor in a cohort sampled during active COVID-19. This CDR3 reads CASSEWENQPQHF. As DNA, the CDR3 is TGTGCCAGCAGTGAGTGGGAGAATCAGCCCCAGCATTTT.